This T cell receptor beta chain was recorded in a study of shared clonotypes between healthy human individuals. Losses at the gene ends were 4 bases for V and 5 bases for J; bases not matched to a gene: 8. CDR3 length: 15 residues. Germline CDR1 SGHNT, CDR2 YYREEE (reference sequence). Terminally differentiated effector memory CD45RA+ cells were excluded from the naive CD8 cells, which were CD45RO-negative and positively selected for CCR7. An approximately 210 ng quantity of DNA, roughly 30,000 T cell genomes, went into the sorted-subset replicate PCRs. The table came from immunoSEQ multiplex PCR; TCRdb's copy has only in-frame clones and leaves some out. This table has roughly 2.1 million clones, approximately 94% appearing once.

The origin of this receptor is a man aged 18 to 30 in good health. Some clones in this sample may be carry-over from other donors' samples. This chain uses TRBV5-4 with TRBJ2-7; 11 nucleotides line up with TRBD2. Sequencing was carried out using naive CD8+ T cells from PBMCs. Here the CDR3 reads CASSSVAGGPNEQYF. CDR3 sequence (DNA): TGTGCCAGCAGCAGTGTAGCGGGAGGGCCCAACGAGCAGTACTTC.